This entry is about one T cell receptor (beta chain). This sample was taken from a study of cytomegalovirus exposure and HLA in healthy donors. The PCR was carried out with 60 Vbeta primers and 13 Jbeta primers. Only in-frame clones appear in the TCRdb table, and some are missing; sequencing was by immunoSEQ multiplex PCR. The sample lists 150,000 to 200,000 clones, over 70% occurring once. The TCR comes from a woman in her 30s in good health and CMV-seronegative. Material: PBMCs.

The CDR3 loop is CASRSRWSSYEQYF. The CDR3 coding sequence is TGTGCCAGTAGGTCGAGATGGAGCTCCTACGAGCAGTACTTC. This chain connects TRBV19 to TRBJ2-7; D is unclear. The CDR3 consists of 14 residues. Germline V gene data show CDR1 as LNHDA and CDR2 as SQIVND (reference sequence). The germline V and J ends were trimmed by 6 bases and 0 bases, with 12 bases remaining between them.